The subject of this entry is one T cell receptor beta chain. This record comes from a study of CD8 T cells in Susac syndrome. The multiple sclerosis controls consisted of treatment-naive patients with relapsing-remitting disease, either stable or active. The authors negatively isolated CD8+ and CD4+ T cells and FACS-enriched TEMRA cells. RNA totalling roughly 0.5 to 1 ug underwent reverse transcription with random hexamers. Multiplex PCR with immunoSEQ amplified the TCR beta CDR3 across 54 Vbeta and 13 Jbeta. TCRdb analysed the immunoSEQ multiplex PCR reads with MiXCR anew, one entry per CDR3 protein. The sample shows under 550,000 distinct CDR3 sequences, approximately 85% of them seen only once. The TCR was taken from a human donor with multiple sclerosis. What was sequenced was CD8+ T cells from PBMCs.

CDR3 nucleotides: TGTGCCTGGAGTGTAATGAAGGGACCTTACGAGCAGTACTTC. This codes for CAWSVMKGPYEQYF. The chain is built from TRBV30 and TRBJ2-7; D is possibly TRBD1 or TRBD2 (5 bases each). The ends were cut back, 0 bases at V and 4 bases at J, with 13 bases in the middle. The germline gives CDR1 GTSNPN, CDR2 SVGIG (reference sequence). The CDR3 has 14 residues.